Sequencing of this T cell receptor beta chain was carried out in a study of glioma-infiltrating T cells after dendritic cell vaccination. The method was immunoSEQ multiplex PCR; TCRdb's version includes in-frame clones alone and lacks a portion of them. This table has roughly 100,000 clones, around 87% appearing once. Time point reported: after dendritic cell vaccination, including at tumor progression/relapse. CDR3 length: 16 residues. From germline, CDR1 is MNHEY and CDR2 SMNVEV (reference sequence). Trimming at V came to 2 bases and at J to 3 bases, leaving 5 bases not matched to a gene. This sequence originates from a human donor with glioblastoma. The sample consisted of blood, taken after dendritic cell vaccination. The chain uses TRBV27 and TRBJ2-1, with 9 bases matching TRBD2. This CDR3 is CASSLGGRGGYNEQFF. The CDR3 DNA sequence: TGTGCCAGCAGTTTAGGTGGGCGGGGGGGCTACAATGAGCAGTTCTTC.